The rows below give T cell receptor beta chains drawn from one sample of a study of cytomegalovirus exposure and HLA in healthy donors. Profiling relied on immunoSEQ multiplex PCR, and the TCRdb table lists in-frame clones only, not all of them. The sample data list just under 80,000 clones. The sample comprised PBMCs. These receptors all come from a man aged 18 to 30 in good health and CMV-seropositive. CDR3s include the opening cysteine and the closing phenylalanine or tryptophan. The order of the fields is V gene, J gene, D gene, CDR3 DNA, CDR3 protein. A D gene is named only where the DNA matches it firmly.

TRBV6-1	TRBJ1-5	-	TGTGCCAGCAGTGAGCGGGCCCAGCATTTT	CASSERAQHF
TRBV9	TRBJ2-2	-	TGTGCCAGCAGCCCCCGGGTCTCGGTGGGGGAGCTGTTTTTT	CASSPRVSVGELFF
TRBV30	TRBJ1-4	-	TGTGCCCATGGGAGGGACCCTAATGAAAAACTGTTTTTT	CAHGRDPNEKLFF
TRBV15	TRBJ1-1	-	TGTGCCACCAGCAGGGACACAGTGAACACTGAAGCTTTCTTT	CATSRDTVNTEAFF
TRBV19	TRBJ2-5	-	TGTGCCAGTAGTAGGGTCCGGACAGCGCAAGAGACCCAGTACTTC	CASSRVRTAQETQYF
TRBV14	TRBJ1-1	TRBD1	TGTGCCAGCTCAAGGCAGGGGGCATTTGTGAACACTGAAGCTTTCTTT	CASSRQGAFVNTEAFF
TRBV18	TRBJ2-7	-	TGTGCCAGCTCACCACGTACAAGCTCCTACGAGCAGTACTTC	CASSPRTSSYEQYF
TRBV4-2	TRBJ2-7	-	TGTGCCAGCAGCCATGGCGGGCCGGGATACGAGCAGTACTTC	CASSHGGPGYEQYF
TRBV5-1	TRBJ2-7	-	TGCGCCAGCAGCTTGAATTTTGGGAGCACGTCCTACGAGCAGTACTTC	CASSLNFGSTSYEQYF
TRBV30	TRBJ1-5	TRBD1	TGTGCCTGGAGTCGGGGACAGCTGTACAATCAGCCCCAGCATTTT	CAWSRGQLYNQPQHF
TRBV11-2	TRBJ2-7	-	TGTGCCAGCAGCTTAGATGCAGGGTCCTACGAGCAGTACTTC	CASSLDAGSYEQYF
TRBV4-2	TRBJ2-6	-	TGTGCCAGCAGCCAAGAAGAGGGCTCTGGGGCCAACGTCCTGACTTTC	CASSQEEGSGANVLTF
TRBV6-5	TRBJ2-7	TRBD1	TGTGCCAGCAGTCCAGGGACAGGTAGCGCCTACGAGCAGTACTTC	CASSPGTGSAYEQYF
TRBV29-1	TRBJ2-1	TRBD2	TGCAGCGTTGTGGGGGGACTAGCGGGAGAAAGTTCCTACAATGAGCAGTTCTTC	CSVVGGLAGESSYNEQFF
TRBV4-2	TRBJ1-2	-	TGTGCCAGCAGCCAAGATAAAGGGGCTCTGGGGGGGTATGGCTACACCTTC	CASSQDKGALGGYGYTF
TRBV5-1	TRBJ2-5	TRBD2	TGCGCCAGCAGCTTGGGGGGGGGACTCCAAGAGACCCAGTACTTC	CASSLGGGLQETQYF
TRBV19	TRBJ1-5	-	TGTGCCACCTCCGACAGTAGCAATCAGCCCCAGCATTTT	CATSDSSNQPQHF
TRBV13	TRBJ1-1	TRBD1	TGTGCCAGCAGGTCAGGGGGGACTGAAGCTTTCTTT	CASRSGGTEAFF
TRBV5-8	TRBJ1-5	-	TGTGCCAGCAGCTCGGGATCAATGGGCAATCAGCCCCAGCATTTT	CASSSGSMGNQPQHF